A selection of T cell receptor beta chains follows, all from one sample in a study of T cells in Graves' hyperthyroidism and ophthalmopathy. TCRdb re-called the multiplex PCR reads with MiXCR, one entry per CDR3 protein. Of more than 500,000 distinct CDR3 sequences in the sample, less than 15% were seen once. Material for sequencing was blood. These receptors were taken from a woman aged 40 to 55 with Graves' hyperthyroidism. Each CDR3 is given without its conserved first and last residue. A D gene is named only where the DNA matches it firmly.

D	V	length	J	CDR3
.	TRBV6-1	12	TRBJ2-7	ASSDGLAGYEQY
.	TRBV10-3	13	TRBJ2-1	AISEPLTRRDEQF
TRBD2	TRBV27	13	TRBJ2-7	ASSPTTSGKDEQY
.	TRBV11-2	11	TRBJ1-1	ASSLDQGAEAF
.	TRBV7-3	11	TRBJ2-5	ASSLQGSQTQY
.	TRBV27	14	TRBJ2-1	ASRRMGVVIYNEQF
.	TRBV11-2	14	TRBJ1-4	ASSSGRMPTNEKLF
TRBD2	TRBV28	14	TRBJ2-2	ASSSTGTSVTGELF
.	TRBV9	12	TRBJ2-5	ASSVGSNQETQY
TRBD2	TRBV20-1	14	TRBJ2-5	SARELAGGWQETQY
.	TRBV2	10	TRBJ2-3	ASSELVVTQY
.	TRBV30	9	TRBJ1-3	AWIVVNTIY
.	TRBV18	11	TRBJ1-2	ASSPPLGYGYT
.	TRBV19	11	TRBJ1-1	ASTPAVNTEAF
.	TRBV6-1	17	TRBJ2-1	ASTTGLEDPLSSYNEQF
.	TRBV14	13	TRBJ2-2	ASSQGDLNTGELF
.	TRBV6-1	12	TRBJ1-2	ASSEGTAPYGYT
.	TRBV19	12	TRBJ1-2	ASSTRTRDWGYT
.	TRBV30	10	TRBJ2-1	AWLRTYNEQF
.	TRBV18	13	TRBJ2-3	ASSPQGGSTDTQY
TRBD1	TRBV19	14	TRBJ1-5	ASSAPQGALRQPQH
TRBD2	TRBV5-5	12	TRBJ2-2	ASSPRESGGELF
.	TRBV12-3/TRBV12-4	11	TRBJ2-1	ASGSLSYNEQF
.	TRBV20-1	10	TRBJ2-7	SAREGSEEQY
TRBD2	TRBV5-8	13	TRBJ2-1	ASSLQAGGSGEQF
TRBD2	TRBV9	15	TRBJ2-1	ASSFTGGLGDKNEQF
.	TRBV27	14	TRBJ2-3	ASSPDGRSVADTQY
TRBD2	TRBV25-1	14	TRBJ2-3	ASSDLPAGVTDTQY
.	TRBV27	13	TRBJ1-5	ASSPGTERNQPQH
TRBD2	TRBV13	15	TRBJ2-1	ASSLGLAESSYNEQF
.	TRBV7-3	13	TRBJ2-1	ASSHQVGSYNEQF
.	TRBV7-9	11	TRBJ2-1	ASSLLPTNEQF
TRBD1	TRBV20-1	15	TRBJ2-1	SARDMGETGGTAGQF
.	TRBV19	9	TRBJ1-1	ATGGETEAF
TRBD1	TRBV19	13	TRBJ2-3	ASRKDRGSTDTQY
.	TRBV12-3/TRBV12-4	13	TRBJ2-1	ASSRPGGLRDEQF